This T cell receptor beta chain is from a study of blood T cell repertoires in COVID-19. In the case of this clone: At one end the junction does not follow the germline gene, possibly because of a read error.

Everyone who took part was roughly 18 to 89 years old, and they came from about 25 US areas. Cohort assignment relied on participant-reported clinical history. Per the study methods: Reference gene primer amplification gave estimated nucleated cell counts. The data were produced by immunoSEQ multiplex PCR, yet TCRdb's version contains in-frame clones alone and is incomplete. The D gene and trimming were derived from the DNA, and the V and J assignments and clone size from that table. The sample records around 470,000 clones, roughly 87% being singletons. Source material: PBMCs or T cells enriched from blood (not recorded which). The origin of this receptor is a man between 18 and 35 years old who had recovered from COVID-19.

CDR3 residues: CASSPDLSTGSLPF. For the CDR3, the DNA is TGTGCCAGCTCACCGGATCTATCGACAGGCTCCCTTCCCTTC. The chain couples TRBV18 to TRBJ1-2; D is possibly TRBD1 (6 bases). Germline V lookup: CDR1 KGHSH, CDR2 LQKENI. The CDR3 covers 14 residues.